These T cell receptor beta chains were read from a single sample in a study of T cell changes during pregnancy in multiple sclerosis. Only in-frame clones appear in the TCRdb table, and some are missing; sequencing was by immunoSEQ multiplex PCR. This table holds about 37,000 clones, approximately 91% found once. Sample: CD4+ T cells from peripheral blood mononuclear cells, taken in the third trimester of pregnancy. The source of these receptors is a female donor in good health, enrolled as a control in a pregnancy study. Both conserved end residues are part of each CDR3. Fields, in order: V gene, D gene, clone size, J gene, CDR3 DNA, CDR3 protein. D genes are given only for firm matches. For some rows the clone size is stated as once, few or many, or as a class when expanded; others skip it.

TRBV19	-	-	TRBJ1-5	TGTGCCAGTAGCATATTGGCAGGGTTGCGCAATCAGCCCCAGCATTTT	CASSILAGLRNQPQHF
TRBV15	TRBD1	-	TRBJ2-7	TGTGCCACCAGCAGAGGCGGGACAGGGGGGTGGTACGAGCAGTACTTC	CATSRGGTGGWYEQYF
TRBV19	-	-	TRBJ2-3	TGTGCCAGTAGAGACGGGGGAACAGATACGCAGTATTTT	CASRDGGTDTQYF
TRBV7-2	-	-	TRBJ2-1	TGTGCCAGCAGCCCGCGACCTGAAAAGGGGGGGGGTTACAATGAGCAGTTCTTC	CASSPRPEKGGGYNEQFF
TRBV7-2	-	few	TRBJ2-7	TGTGCCAGCAGCTTATACAGGGCTTCGGGCTACGAGCAGTACTTC	CASSLYRASGYEQYF
TRBV30	-	-	TRBJ2-2	TGTGCCTGGAGGATAAGCGGGTCCGGGGAGCTGTTTTTT	CAWRISGSGELFF
TRBV4-3	-	-	TRBJ2-1	TGCGCCAGCAGCGGTGTGAGGGGGTACAATGAGCAGTTCTTC	CASSGVRGYNEQFF
TRBV19	-	-	TRBJ2-7	TGTGCCAGTGGGGTAGGGGAATTGGGCTCCTACGAGCAGTACTTC	CASGVGELGSYEQYF
TRBV6-1	-	-	TRBJ1-1	TGTGCCAGCAGTTGGCAGTCGAACACTGAAGCTTTCTTT	CASSWQSNTEAFF
TRBV6-6	TRBD2	-	TRBJ2-5	TGTGCCAGCACCGACGCAGCGGGGGTAGAGACCCAGTACTTC	CASTDAAGVETQYF
TRBV19	-	-	TRBJ1-2	TGTGCCAGTAGTACGGACCTACCCCGGGGCTATGGCTACACCTTC	CASSTDLPRGYGYTF
TRBV15	TRBD2	-	TRBJ2-3	TGTGCCACGGGACTAGGGGATACGCAGTATTTT	CATGLGDTQYF
TRBV12-5	-	-	TRBJ2-5	TGTGCTAGTGGACAAGACGGCGGGACCCAGTACTTC	CASGQDGGTQYF
TRBV6-5	-	-	TRBJ2-7	TGTGCCAGCAGTTACTCAAGACTGGCCGCCTACGAGCAGTACTTC	CASSYSRLAAYEQYF
TRBV19	-	-	TRBJ2-5	TGTGCCAGTATTCGGGGGACCCAGTACTTC	CASIRGTQYF
TRBV19	TRBD2	-	TRBJ2-1	TGTGCCAGTAGTCATCTAGCGGGGGGACTCAATGAGCAGTTCTTC	CASSHLAGGLNEQFF
TRBV10-3	-	-	TRBJ1-6	TGTGCCATCCCAGATTGGGTAGGAGGAGCAGGTTCACCCCTCCACTTT	CAIPDWVGGAGSPLHF
TRBV5-1	TRBD1	-	TRBJ1-4	TGCGCCAGCAGAACTACCGGGACAGGAGATGAAAAACTGTTTTTT	CASRTTGTGDEKLFF
TRBV10-3	TRBD2	-	TRBJ2-1	TGTGCCATCAGGGCTAGCGGGTACAATGAGCAGTTCTTC	CAIRASGYNEQFF
TRBV30	-	-	TRBJ2-5	TGTGCCTGGAGTGGAGGTGAGACCCAGTACTTC	CAWSGGETQYF
TRBV29-1	TRBD1	-	TRBJ2-5	TGCAGCGTTCGGGGACAGGTTCAAGAGACCCAGTACTTC	CSVRGQVQETQYF
TRBV23-1	TRBD1	-	TRBJ2-7	TGCGCCAGTAGTCGGACAGGGCGGTACGAGCAGTACTTC	CASSRTGRYEQYF
TRBV4-1	TRBD2	-	TRBJ2-3	TGCGCCAGCAGCCAGGAGACCCTAGCGGGTTTCACAGATACGCAGTATTTT	CASSQETLAGFTDTQYF
TRBV21-1	-	once	TRBJ2-7	TGTGCCAGCAGCATCTACGCCCGACAGGGAAGTTTCTACGAGCAGTACTTC	CASSIYARQGSFYEQYF
TRBV9	-	-	TRBJ2-3	TGTGCCAGCAGCGTAGCTCTGACGGGGGGCGCAGATACGCAGTATTTT	CASSVALTGGADTQYF
TRBV15	TRBD2	-	TRBJ2-1	TGTGCCACCAGCGCCAGACTAGCGGGAGTTCACAATGAGCAGTTCTTC	CATSARLAGVHNEQFF
TRBV5-5	TRBD2	-	TRBJ2-5	TGTGCCAGCAGCCCATTAGCGGGAGGTTCAGAGACCCAGTACTTC	CASSPLAGGSETQYF
TRBV30	TRBD2	-	TRBJ2-3	TGTGCCCGAACACAGGGGGCCGGGACTAGCGGGAGTGATACGCAGTATTTT	CARTQGAGTSGSDTQYF
TRBV30	TRBD1	-	TRBJ1-2	TGTGCCTGGAGTGTAATGGGACAGGGGAATGGCTACACCTTC	CAWSVMGQGNGYTF
TRBV19	-	-	TRBJ2-5	TGTGCCAGTAGTCCCCGGGGATCTAAGATGCAAGAGACCCAGTACTTC	CASSPRGSKMQETQYF
TRBV2	-	-	TRBJ2-1	TGTGCCAGCAGGGAACTAGGTGAGCAGTTCTTC	CASRELGEQFF
TRBV7-9	-	-	TRBJ1-2	TGTGCCAGCAGCTTATTTGAGGGAGGCTATGGCTACACCTTC	CASSLFEGGYGYTF
TRBV28	TRBD2	-	TRBJ2-1	TGTGCCAGCAGTTCCCACCTAGCGGGAGGTGACGGTGAGCAGTTCTTC	CASSSHLAGGDGEQFF
TRBV30	-	-	TRBJ2-7	TGTGCCTGGAGCCGCGGACAGCAGCAGTACTTC	CAWSRGQQQYF
TRBV12-5	-	-	TRBJ1-4	TGTGCTAGTGGTTTGGTCGGGGGGAAACTGTTTTTT	CASGLVGGKLFF
TRBV7-9	-	-	TRBJ2-5	TGTGCCAGCAGCTTAAGGTACGGGCAAGAGACCCAGTACTTC	CASSLRYGQETQYF
TRBV5-1	TRBD2	-	TRBJ2-3	TGCGCCAGCAGCCCATTAGCGGGGAGCACAGATACGCAGTATTTT	CASSPLAGSTDTQYF
TRBV7-3	-	-	TRBJ1-6	TGTGCCAGCAGCACAGACAGAGATTCACCCCTCCACTTT	CASSTDRDSPLHF
TRBV5-1	TRBD1	few	TRBJ1-6	TGCGCCAGCAGCCAGTCCCGGGACAGTAATTCACCCCTCCACTTT	CASSQSRDSNSPLHF
TRBV6-5	-	-	TRBJ2-7	TGTGCCAGCGCCAGAGGGATACCCTACGAGCAGTACTTC	CASARGIPYEQYF
TRBV28	-	-	TRBJ1-1	TGTGCCAGCAGTTCAAAACTGACAGCCGGTATGAACACTGAAGCTTTCTTT	CASSSKLTAGMNTEAFF
TRBV6-6	TRBD1	once	TRBJ1-3	TGTGCCAGCAGACGACAGGGGTCTGGAAACACCATATATTTT	CASRRQGSGNTIYF
TRBV18	TRBD2	-	TRBJ2-7	TGTGCCAGCTCACCCGGGACTAGCTACGAGCAGTACTTC	CASSPGTSYEQYF
TRBV19	-	-	TRBJ2-2	TGTGCCAGTAGTATTCTCGGGGAAAACACCGGGGAGCTGTTTTTT	CASSILGENTGELFF
TRBV30	-	few	TRBJ1-2	TGTGCCTGGAGTGTATCGCAGGGCTTTGGCTACACCTTC	CAWSVSQGFGYTF
TRBV28	-	-	TRBJ2-2	TGTGCCAGCCGCAGACGGGACGGGGAGCTGTTTTTT	CASRRRDGELFF